This T cell receptor (beta chain) appears in the sequencing data of a study of blood T cell repertoires in COVID-19. Study summary: Researchers got acute and convalescent COVID-19 samples from the United States, Italy and Spain. Nucleic acid was either cDNA or gDNA, and it came from T cells, B-cell-depleted T cells, or PBMCs.

Germline trimming cut 4 bases from V and 4 bases from J; bases unmatched to any gene: 8. Germline V gene sequence: CDR1 SEHNR, CDR2 FQNEAQ (reference sequence). CDR3 length: 16 residues. In the original processing: Reference gene primers were amplified, and this amplification served to estimate nucleated cell counts. Repertoires were generated with immunoSEQ multiplex PCR, while TCRdb's copy carries only in-frame clones and drops some. That table is the source of V, J and clone size, and D and trimming were worked out from the DNA. Of over 60,000 clones in the sample, more than 75% were seen once. The chain recombines TRBV7-9 with TRBJ2-7; 12 nucleotides align to TRBD2. Specimen: peripheral blood. The origin of this receptor is a man between 65 and 85 years old with active or convalescent COVID-19. The CDR3 region is CASSSPGLAGSYEQYF. In nucleotides, the CDR3 is TGTGCCAGCAGCTCACCGGGACTAGCGGGTTCTTACGAGCAGTACTTC.